This passage covers 26 T cell receptor beta chains from one sample sequenced in a study of response to subunit inactivated influenza vaccine. From the RT-PCR reads, TCRdb called clonotypes with MiXCR, one entry per CDR3 protein. The sample includes approximately 500,000 distinct CDR3 sequences, 10% to 15% of them seen just once. Material: PBMCs from blood, obtained 35 to 45 days after vaccination. These receptors originate from a man aged 45-65 years who received an inactivated influenza vaccine.

The J gene is TRBJ2-3, the V gene TRBV20-1; 7 bases match TRBD2. CDR3 length equals 16 residues. Germline V lookup: CDR1 DFQATT, CDR2 SNEGSKA (reference sequence). V lost 6 bases, J lost 0 bases, and 12 bases stayed unmatched. In nucleotides, the CDR3 is TGCAGTGCCCCGGGGGGAGTAGCCAGAAGCACAGATACGCAGTATTTT. Translation: CSAPGGVARSTDTQYF.

This clonotype was detected a few times. The chain combines TRBV15 with TRBJ2-3; D call uncertain. CDR3 length equals 12 residues. The germline gives CDR1 LNHNV, CDR2 YYDKDF (reference sequence). Trimming cost V 3 bases and J 3 bases, with 4 bases left between them. CDR3 residues: CATSSRTDTQYF. CDR3 DNA sequence: TGTGCCACCAGCAGCCGTACAGATACGCAGTATTTT.

The chain couples TRBV20-1 to TRBJ2-1; 11 nucleotides match TRBD1. This CDR3 region has 16 residues. Germline loops: CDR1 DFQATT, CDR2 SNEGSKA (reference sequence). V gave up 2 bases and J gave up 4 bases; unmatched junction bases: 7. The CDR3 region has the DNA TGCAGTGCTAGAAGGGACAGGGGGGCGGTTTACAATGAGCAGTTCTTC. Its protein product is CSARRDRGAVYNEQFF.

This clonotype was observed a handful of times. This sequence joins TRBV10-3 and TRBJ2-1; 12 nucleotides line up with TRBD2. V trimming: 8 bases; J trimming: 7 bases; junction bases outside the gene matches: 9. Per germline, CDR1 ENHRY and CDR2 SYGVKD. This CDR3 comprises 15 residues. CDR3 DNA sequence: TGTGCCATCCGAGCTAGCGGGGGGGCCAGAAATGAGCAGTTCTTC. It translates to CAIRASGGARNEQFF.

The genes are TRBV12-3 or TRBV12-4 and TRBJ2-7, with TRBD1 as a possible D gene (6 bases). With 6 bases removed from V and 5 bases from J, the gap between germline ends came to 14 bases. The CDR3 is 13 amino acids. The DNA of the CDR3 is TGTGCCAGCAGACAGGGTAGTAGGGACGAGCAGTACTTC. This translates into CASRQGSRDEQYF.

This clonotype was picked up many times. The rearrangement uses TRBV20-1 and TRBJ2-7, with D possibly matching TRBD1 (6 bases). The CDR3 spans 13 residues. The V gene's germline CDR1 is DFQATT and CDR2 SNEGSKA (reference sequence). Trimming removed 4 bases from V and 0 bases from J, with 10 bases in between. This chain's CDR3 is CSATGTHSYEQYF. The CDR3 DNA follows: TGCAGTGCTACCGGGACACACTCCTACGAGCAGTACTTC.

The chain links TRBV5-1 to TRBJ2-1; 14 bases align to TRBD2. V lost 7 bases to trimming and J lost 4 bases; unmatched junction nucleotides: 7. The CDR3 runs 16 residues. Germline V lookup: CDR1 SGHRS, CDR2 YFSETQ. The CDR3 nucleotides are TGCGCCAGCTTTATGGGACTAGCGGGGGTGTACAATGAGCAGTTCTTC. Translation gives CASFMGLAGVYNEQFF.

In its sample, this clonotype was seen a few times. The V call is TRBV7-9, the J call TRBJ2-7; D possibly uses TRBD1 or TRBD2 (5 bases each). The CDR3 covers 16 residues. Germline assignment: CDR1 SEHNR and CDR2 FQNEAQ (reference sequence). Trimming left V 5 bases short and J 0 bases short, with 17 bases between. Here the CDR3 reads CASSPYPGTVSYEQYF. The CDR3 DNA reads TGTGCCAGCAGCCCCTATCCCGGGACGGTCTCCTACGAGCAGTACTTC. The entire variable domain, with the rest obtained from reference TRBV7-9 and TRBJ2-7, is as follows: DTGVSQNPRHKITKRGQNVTFRCDPISEHNRLYWYRQTLGQGPEFLTYFQNEAQLEKSRLLSDRFSAERPKGSFSTLEIQRTEQGDSAMYLCASSPYPGTVSYEQYFGPGTRLTVT.

This rearrangement joins TRBV5-6 to TRBJ2-7; D gene uncertain. The CDR3 has 15 residues. V lost 1 base and J lost 2, with 13 bases in between. CDR1 is SGHDT, CDR2 YYEEEE, per germline. CDR3 DNA: TGTGCCAGCAGCTTGTTACAAGAAACCGCCTACGAGCAGTACTTC. Translated: CASSLLQETAYEQYF. The full variable domain, in which reference TRBV5-6 and TRBJ2-7 provide the parts outside the CDR3, is DAGVTQSPTHLIKTRGQQVTLRCSPKSGHDTVSWYQQALGQGPQFIFQYYEEEERQRGNFPDRFSGHQFPNYSSELNVNALLLGDSALYLCASSLLQETAYEQYFGPGTRLTVT.

The V gene is TRBV5-5, the J gene TRBJ2-1; 7 bases align to TRBD2. Germline V CDR1 and CDR2: SGHKS, YYEKEE (reference sequence). V gave up 3 bases and J gave up 5 bases; unmatched junction bases: 5. The CDR3 sequence is 14 residues long. CDR3 amino acids: CASSSLRGNNEQFF. The CDR3 DNA follows: TGTGCCAGCAGCTCATTGCGGGGGAACAATGAGCAGTTCTTC.

This clonotype was seen a handful of times. V gene TRBV12-3 or TRBV12-4 combines with J gene TRBJ2-1; D remains unclear. With 5 bases removed from V and 0 bases from J, the gap between germline ends came to 17 bases. CDR3 length equals 17 residues. As DNA, the CDR3 is TGTGCCAGCAGTCCCCGCAGACCGTCGGGCTCCTACAATGAGCAGTTCTTC. Its protein product is CASSPRRPSGSYNEQFF.

This clonotype was observed a few times. The chain joins TRBV10-3 to TRBJ2-7, with D uncertain. Germline loops: CDR1 ENHRY, CDR2 SYGVKD. This CDR3 spans 13 amino acids. V was shortened by 2 bases and J by 3 bases, with 8 bases between the two germline ends. This CDR3 is CAISEGRYYEQYF. The CDR3 DNA sequence: TGTGCCATCAGTGAGGGCAGATACTACGAGCAGTACTTC.

The V gene is TRBV10-3, the J gene TRBJ2-7; 10 nucleotides line up with TRBD1. This CDR3 contains 12 residues. Germline loops: CDR1 ENHRY, CDR2 SYGVKD. The trim removed 10 bases at V and 6 bases at J, leaving 6 bases unmatched. CDR3 in DNA: TGTGCCACCTGGACAGGGGGGGGCGAGCAGTACTTC. Its translation: CATWTGGGEQYF.

This clonotype was seen more than once but under ten times. The chain employs TRBV5-1 and TRBJ1-1; a possible D gene is TRBD1 (5 bases). V shed 3 bases and J shed 3 bases, with 12 bases lying between them. The CDR3 consists of 14 residues. The V gene's germline CDR1 is SGHRS and CDR2 YFSETQ. Written as DNA, the CDR3 is TGCGCCAGCAGCTCGCAGGGAGGGTACACTGAAGCTTTCTTT. This translates into CASSSQGGYTEAFF. Full variable domain (missing parts from reference TRBV5-1 and TRBJ1-1): KAGVTQTPRYLIKTRGQQVTLSCSPISGHRSVSWYQQTPGQGLQFLFEYFSETQRNKGNFPGRFSGRQFSNSRSEMNVSTLELGDSALYLCASSSQGGYTEAFFGQGTRLTVV.

This clonotype has just a few counts. The chain combines TRBV11-2 with TRBJ2-1; TRBD2 aligns across 8 bases. The germline CDR1 and CDR2 sequences are SGHAT and FQNNGV. The CDR3 totals 15 residues. V trimming: 0 bases; J trimming: 2 bases; junction bases outside the gene matches: 0. The CDR3 DNA follows: TGTGCCAGCAGCTTAGACGGGAGGGCCTACAATGAGCAGTTCTTC. It is translated as CASSLDGRAYNEQFF.

This sequence joins TRBV6-5 and TRBJ1-2; the D gene is possibly TRBD1 (5 bases). Germline CDR1 MNHEY, CDR2 SVGAGI. V was shortened by 4 bases and J by 5 bases, with 17 bases between the two germline ends. The CDR3 is 15 amino acids. CDR3 sequence: CASSSTGRGSYGYTF. CDR3 coding DNA: TGTGCCAGCAGTTCCACGGGTAGGGGCAGTTATGGCTACACCTTC.

This clonotype was observed at least ten times. J is TRBJ2-1 and V is TRBV5-6; 10 bases map to TRBD2. In germline, CDR1 is SGHDT, CDR2 YYEEEE. The trim removed 4 bases at V and 8 bases at J, leaving 6 bases unmatched. This CDR3 is built from 14 residues. CDR3 bases: TGTGCCAGCAGCGTTACCGGGACTAGCGATGAGCAGTTCTTC. It specifies CASSVTGTSDEQFF.

DNA for the CDR3: TGTGCCAGCAGTACCCGTTGGCGGGAGGATTTCTGGAATGAGCAGTTCTTC. It specifies CASSTRWREDFWNEQFF. J is TRBJ2-1 and V is TRBV27, with 8 bases identical to TRBD2. Trimming removed 5 bases from V and 7 bases from J; junction bases left unmatched: 16. The CDR3 runs to 17 residues. The V gene's germline CDR1 is MNHEY and CDR2 SMNVEV (reference sequence).

The sample holds one count of this clonotype. The chain links TRBV12-3 or TRBV12-4 to TRBJ2-7; unclear D gene. Trimming left V 2 bases short and J 3 bases short, with 11 bases between. CDR3 size: 14 residues. CDR3 DNA: TGTGCCAGCAGTTTATCGTCGGCTGGCTACGAGCAGTACTTC. It translates to CASSLSSAGYEQYF.

This chain joins TRBV14 and TRBJ2-6; no clear D gene. Trimming removed 7 bases from V and 0 bases from J, with 4 bases in between. Germline V gives CDR1 SGHDN, CDR2 FVKESK. The CDR3 extends over 13 amino acids. CDR3 sequence: CASKASGANVLTF. CDR3 bases: TGTGCCAGCAAGGCCTCTGGGGCCAACGTCCTGACTTTC.

In its sample, this clonotype was seen many times. A junction end diverges from the germline sequence, so it may reflect a read error. The chain recombines TRBV12-3 or TRBV12-4 with TRBJ1-1, with D hard to call. The CDR3 covers 13 residues. The CDR3 here is CASSLAGNTEAFF. The CDR3 nucleotides are TGCGCCAGCAGCTTAGCAGGTAACACTGAAGCTTTCTTT.

Here the CDR3 reads CSANSGRSSYEQYF. CDR3 bases: TGCAGCGCCAACTCAGGTCGTAGCTCCTACGAGCAGTACTTC. The chain joins TRBV29-1 to TRBJ2-7; D is undetermined. The CDR3 covers 14 residues. Looked up from germline, CDR1 is SQVTM and CDR2 is ANQGSEA. Between the trimmed V and J ends, which lost 7 bases and 0 bases, there was a span of 16 bases.

The chain employs TRBV20-1 and TRBJ2-5; D is unresolved. From germline, CDR1 is DFQATT and CDR2 SNEGSKA (reference sequence). CDR3 length: 13 residues. V lost 3 bases, J lost 1 base, and 9 bases lay in between. The CDR3 region is CSARRTLQETQYF. DNA of the CDR3: TGCAGTGCTAGGAGAACCCTCCAAGAGACCCAGTACTTC.

There are a few counts of this clonotype. V gene TRBV20-1 combines with J gene TRBJ1-1; D gene unclear. Germline loops: CDR1 DFQATT, CDR2 SNEGSKA (reference sequence). V dropped 0 bases and J dropped 0 bases, with 5 bases sitting between them. The CDR3 is 13 residues long. The CDR3 loop is CSARDWLNTEAFF. CDR3 in DNA: TGCAGTGCTAGAGATTGGCTGAACACTGAAGCTTTCTTT.

This clonotype turned up a few times. The genes are TRBV27 and TRBJ2-5, with 9 bases identical to TRBD2. Germline values: CDR1 MNHEY, CDR2 SMNVEV (reference sequence). After removal of 3 bases from V and 5 bases from J, the junction contained 7 bases not matched to a gene. The CDR3 consists of 15 residues. The CDR3 protein is CASSFWREGRETQYF. The CDR3 DNA reads TGTGCCAGCAGTTTTTGGCGGGAGGGCCGGGAGACCCAGTACTTC.

This clonotype appeared many times. V and J are TRBV29-1 and TRBJ1-1; D unclear. The CDR3 totals 13 residues. With 7 bases removed from V and 1 base from J, the gap between germline ends came to 13 bases. Germline CDR1 and CDR2: SQVTM and ANQGSEA. CDR3 in amino acids: CSAVGQTNTEAFF. The CDR3 coding sequence is TGCAGCGCCGTGGGCCAGACGAACACTGAAGCTTTCTTT.